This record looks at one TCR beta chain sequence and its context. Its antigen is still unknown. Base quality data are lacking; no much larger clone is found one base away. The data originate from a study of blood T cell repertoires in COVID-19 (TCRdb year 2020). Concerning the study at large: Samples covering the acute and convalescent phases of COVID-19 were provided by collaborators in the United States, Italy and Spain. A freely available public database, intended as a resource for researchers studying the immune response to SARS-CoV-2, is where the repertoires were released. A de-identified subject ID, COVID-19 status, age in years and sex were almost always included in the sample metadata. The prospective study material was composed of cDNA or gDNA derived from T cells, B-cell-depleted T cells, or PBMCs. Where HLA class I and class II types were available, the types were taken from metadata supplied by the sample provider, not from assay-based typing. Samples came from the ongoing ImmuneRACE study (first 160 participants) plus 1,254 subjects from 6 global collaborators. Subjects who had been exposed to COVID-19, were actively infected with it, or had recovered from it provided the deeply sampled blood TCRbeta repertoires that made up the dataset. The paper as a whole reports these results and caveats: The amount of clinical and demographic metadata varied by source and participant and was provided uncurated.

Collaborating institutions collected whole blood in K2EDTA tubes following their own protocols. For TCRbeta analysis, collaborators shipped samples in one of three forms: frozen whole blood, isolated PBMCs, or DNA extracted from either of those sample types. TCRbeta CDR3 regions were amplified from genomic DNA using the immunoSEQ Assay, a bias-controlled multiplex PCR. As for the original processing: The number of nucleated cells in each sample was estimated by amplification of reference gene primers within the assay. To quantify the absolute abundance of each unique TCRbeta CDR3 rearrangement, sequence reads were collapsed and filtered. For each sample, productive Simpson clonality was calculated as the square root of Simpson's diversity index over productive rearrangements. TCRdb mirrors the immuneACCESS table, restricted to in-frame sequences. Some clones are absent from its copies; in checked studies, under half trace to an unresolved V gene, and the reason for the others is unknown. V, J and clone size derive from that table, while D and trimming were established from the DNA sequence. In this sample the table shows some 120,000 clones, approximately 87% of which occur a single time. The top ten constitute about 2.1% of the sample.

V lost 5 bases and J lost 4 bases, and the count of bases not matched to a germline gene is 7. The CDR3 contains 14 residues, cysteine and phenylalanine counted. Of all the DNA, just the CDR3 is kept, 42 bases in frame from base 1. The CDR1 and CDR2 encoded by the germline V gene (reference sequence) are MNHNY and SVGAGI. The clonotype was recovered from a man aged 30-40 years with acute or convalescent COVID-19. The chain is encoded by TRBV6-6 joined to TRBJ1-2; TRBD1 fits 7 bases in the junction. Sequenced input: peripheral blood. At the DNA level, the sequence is TGTGCCAGCAGTCCAATGACAGGGATCTATGGCTACACCTTC. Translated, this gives CASSPMTGIYGYTF.